The sequence of this T cell receptor (beta chain) was determined in a study of T cell responses to AZD1222 COVID-19 vaccine. About this clone itself: Its antigen is unidentified.

Regarding the study as a whole: Donors skewed white British and female; clonal diversity was possibly underestimated.

J lost 1 base, V lost 7 bases, and 2 bases had no gene match. The CDR3 is made up of 13 amino acids. Some clones are missing from TCRdb's copy, which holds only in-frame ones; the method was immunoSEQ multiplex PCR. The sample carries about 150,000 clones, around 90% recorded once. The source was peripheral blood, collected on day 0 of AZD1222 vaccination. The sequence came from an adult in good health. The genes are TRBV12-3 or TRBV12-4 and TRBJ1-1; 8 bases match TRBD1. In nucleotides, the CDR3 is TGTGCCAGCACTGGGACAGGGAACACTGAAGCTTTCTTT. This translates into CASTGTGNTEAFF.